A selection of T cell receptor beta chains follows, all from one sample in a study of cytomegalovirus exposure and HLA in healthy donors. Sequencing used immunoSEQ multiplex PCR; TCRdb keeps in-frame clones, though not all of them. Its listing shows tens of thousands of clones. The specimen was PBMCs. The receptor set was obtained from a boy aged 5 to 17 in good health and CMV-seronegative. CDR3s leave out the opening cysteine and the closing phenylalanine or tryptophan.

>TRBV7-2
ASSLVGTGGYGYT
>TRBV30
AWTLKGQGPNYGYT
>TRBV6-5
ASKGPLGGY
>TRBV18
ASSPPEEFQPQH
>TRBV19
ASALAGDSYEQY
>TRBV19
ASSSTLGTGAAKTEAF
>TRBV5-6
ASSLGGDYYEQY
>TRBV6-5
ASSLGTGTSYEQY
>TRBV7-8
ASLRTGRTGELF
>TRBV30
AWSVKLDTEAF
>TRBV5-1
ASSSGGEDTEAF
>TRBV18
ASSPTAGGHQPQH
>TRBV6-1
ASRQSSYEQY
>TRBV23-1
ASVQSVKPRGYGYT
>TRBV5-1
ASSLARGANTEAF
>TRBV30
AWGHAGNTEAF
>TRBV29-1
SVARIEGYEQY
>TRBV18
ASSPTGGNTGELF
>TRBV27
ATKVGTEAF
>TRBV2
ASSEARENSPLH
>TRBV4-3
ASRWGSTTFQTSGDSYEQY
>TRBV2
ASEEGLADTGELF
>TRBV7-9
ASRGGQGVNQPQH
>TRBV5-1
AGSQQETQY
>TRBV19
ATSGGQDYYGYT
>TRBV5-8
ASSLVKASSGNTIY
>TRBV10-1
ASREAGGPLTYQETQY
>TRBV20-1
SAGGQGIPH
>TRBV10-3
AISAGTGDQPQH
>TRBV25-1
ASSESSREKIAKNIQY
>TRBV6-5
ASSYDRGVEAF
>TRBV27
ASSLRRETGELF
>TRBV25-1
ASSEYVTGEGYT
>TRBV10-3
AISVGGDNSNEQF
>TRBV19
ASSIGRTSGGGDTQY